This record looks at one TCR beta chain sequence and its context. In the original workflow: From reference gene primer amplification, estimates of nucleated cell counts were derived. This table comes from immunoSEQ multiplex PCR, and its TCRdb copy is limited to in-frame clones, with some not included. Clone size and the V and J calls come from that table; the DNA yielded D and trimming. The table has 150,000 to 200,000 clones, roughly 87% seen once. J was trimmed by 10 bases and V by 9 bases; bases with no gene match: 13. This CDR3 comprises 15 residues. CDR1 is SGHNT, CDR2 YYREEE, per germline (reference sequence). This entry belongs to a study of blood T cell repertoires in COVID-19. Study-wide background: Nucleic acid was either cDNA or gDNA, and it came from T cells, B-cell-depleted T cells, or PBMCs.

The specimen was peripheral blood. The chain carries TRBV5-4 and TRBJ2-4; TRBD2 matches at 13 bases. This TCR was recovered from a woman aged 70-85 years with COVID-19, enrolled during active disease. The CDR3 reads CATKLAGGPRGIQYF. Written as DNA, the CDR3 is TGTGCCACCAAACTAGCGGGAGGGCCGCGGGGGATTCAGTACTTC.